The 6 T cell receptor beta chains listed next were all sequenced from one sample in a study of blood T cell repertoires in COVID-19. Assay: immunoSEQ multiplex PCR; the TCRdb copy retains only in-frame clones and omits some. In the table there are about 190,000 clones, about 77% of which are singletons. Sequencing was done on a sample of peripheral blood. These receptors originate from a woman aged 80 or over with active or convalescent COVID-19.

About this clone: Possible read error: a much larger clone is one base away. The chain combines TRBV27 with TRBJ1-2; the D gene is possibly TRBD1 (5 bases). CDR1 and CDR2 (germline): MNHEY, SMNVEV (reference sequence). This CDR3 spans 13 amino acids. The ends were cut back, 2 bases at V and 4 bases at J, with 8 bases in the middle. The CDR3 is CASSLGGAYGYTF. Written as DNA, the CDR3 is TGTGCCAGCAGTTTAGGAGGGGCCTATGGCTACACCTTC.

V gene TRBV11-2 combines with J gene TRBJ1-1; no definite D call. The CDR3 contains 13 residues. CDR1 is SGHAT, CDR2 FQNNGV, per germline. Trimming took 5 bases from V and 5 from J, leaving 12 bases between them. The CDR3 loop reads CASSSQRETEAFF. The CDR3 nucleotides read TGTGCCAGCAGCAGCCAAAGGGAGACTGAAGCTTTCTTT.

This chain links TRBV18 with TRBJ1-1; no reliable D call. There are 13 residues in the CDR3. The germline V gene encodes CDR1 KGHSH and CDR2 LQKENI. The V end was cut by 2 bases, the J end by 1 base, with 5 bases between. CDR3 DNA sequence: TGTGCCAGCTCACCAACGAGGAACACTGAAGCTTTCTTT. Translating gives CASSPTRNTEAFF.

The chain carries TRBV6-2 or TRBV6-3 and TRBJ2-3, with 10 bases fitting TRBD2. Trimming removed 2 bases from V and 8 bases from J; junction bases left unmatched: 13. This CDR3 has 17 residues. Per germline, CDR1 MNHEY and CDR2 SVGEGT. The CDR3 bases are TGTGCCAGCAGTTACCTGGGTCTAGCGGGGGACCGGCGTACGCAGTATTTT. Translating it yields CASSYLGLAGDRRTQYF.

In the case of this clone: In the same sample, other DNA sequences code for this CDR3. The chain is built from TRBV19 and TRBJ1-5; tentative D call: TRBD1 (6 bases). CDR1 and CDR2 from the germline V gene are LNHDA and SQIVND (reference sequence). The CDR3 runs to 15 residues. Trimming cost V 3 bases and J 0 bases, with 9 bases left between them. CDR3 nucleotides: TGTGCCAGTAGTATTGGACAGAGTAGCAATCAGCCCCAGCATTTT. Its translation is CASSIGQSSNQPQHF.

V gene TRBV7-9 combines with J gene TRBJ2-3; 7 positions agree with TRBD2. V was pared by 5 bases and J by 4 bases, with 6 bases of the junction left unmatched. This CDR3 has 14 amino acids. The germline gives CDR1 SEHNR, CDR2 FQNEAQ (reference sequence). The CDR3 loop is CASSQGLVADTQYF. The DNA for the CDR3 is TGTGCCAGCAGCCAAGGACTAGTCGCAGATACGCAGTATTTT. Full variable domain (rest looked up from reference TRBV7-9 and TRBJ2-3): DTGVSQNPRHKITKRGQNVTFRCDPISEHNRLYWYRQTLGQGPEFLTYFQNEAQLEKSRLLSDRFSAERPKGSFSTLEIQRTEQGDSAMYLCASSQGLVADTQYFGPGTRLTVL.